The present TCR beta chain was sequenced within a study of somatic reversion in DOCK8 deficiency (dated by TCRdb to 2018 to 2021). General notes on the study: In the study, T cell receptor beta repertoires were compared across three groups: DOCK8-deficient patients, DOCK8-revertant patients and healthy volunteers. The ways in which somatic reversion of pathogenic DOCK8 variants alters lymphocyte differentiation and function in DOCK8 deficiency were investigated. The DOCK8-deficient patients included in the study had already been reported in previous work. Summary of the overall study and its limitations: Whether whole blood or PBMCs served as the source material for each individual sample was not specified in the methods.

The CDR3 covers 13 residues, taking in both the cysteine and the phenylalanine. Here the CDR3 DNA is all that survives: 39 bases in frame from base 1. Via the germline V gene, CDR1 is SGDLS and CDR2 YYNGEE. Library generation was performed with multiplex PCR. TRB libraries were generated by one-step amplicon PCR from around 99 ng genomic DNA using EuroClonality-NGS primers. Sequencing of TRB amplicons was performed on Illumina MiSeq instruments using 2 x 250 bp version 2 chemistry. The original methods were these. IMGT/HighV-QUEST was the tool used for both primary TRB sequence analysis and V(D)J annotation. Once nonfunctional clones had been removed and the data downsampled for comparisons between samples, VDJtools was used to evaluate repertoire diversity and composition. The public reads were run again by TCRdb, first through fastp at Q25 and then through MiXCR, and only productive beta chains were kept. All rows with the same CDR3 protein become a single entry with the most common DNA and genes. The V and J calls were not made by the authors but by TCRdb's processing. Present in this sample are roughly 500 distinct CDR3 sequences, about a fifth of which were seen just once. The top ten hold around 61% of the sample.

Genomic DNA for TCR repertoire analysis was extracted from whole blood samples or from PBMCs. A few DOCK8-revertant patients were sampled, some at multiple time points. On this clonotype itself: It has no known antigen specificity. Compared with germline, one end of the junction differs, possibly owing to a read error.

The source of this sequence is a human donor with DOCK8 deficiency. The sample consisted of peripheral blood. This specimen's cell subset or site label, interpreted: DOCK8-deficient patient with somatic reversion. Here the chain combines TRBV9 and TRBJ2-1, with a weak D call of TRBD1 (6 bases match). The base sequence is TGTGCCAGCAGCGTAGGGGAACAGGGAACTCTGATCTTC. This codes for CASSVGEQGTLIF. The variable domain in full, with residues beyond the CDR3 obtained from the reference TRBV9 and TRBJ2-1 genes, is DSGVTQTPKHLITATGQRVTLRCSPRSGDLSVYWYQQSLDQGLQFLIQYYNGEERAKGNILERFSAQQFPDLHSELNLSSLELGDSALYFCASSVGEQGTLIFGPGTRLTVL.